Sequencing of this T cell receptor beta chain was carried out in a study of blood T cells in healthy people across ages. Study details: Per two T cells, about one barcoded beta molecule was captured through template switching. Study-wide points: When set beside aged donors, long-lived donors presented more naive CD4+ cells and higher diversity.

This clonotype showed up just a few times. Its specificity is unknown. The authors ran a second PCR of about 7 to 11 cycles using a sample-barcoded 5' primer and a J-beta primer mix. Each of the cDNA molecules was tagged by a template-switch adaptor with 12 random nucleotides. In TCRdb, the 5' RACE reads were re-called with MiXCR into one record per CDR3 protein. The table has around 1,500,000 distinct CDR3 sequences, roughly 30% seen once; the top ten hold 7.7%. The receptor comes from a woman in her thirties in good health. The specimen was blood.

The DNA of the CDR3 is TGCAGTGCTAGCGTCGGGCTAGCGGGATCCATCGCCGGGGAGCTGTTTTTT. It encodes CSASVGLAGSIAGELFF. The chain has TRBV20-1 and TRBJ2-2; 9 nucleotides align to TRBD2. The CDR3 is made up of 17 amino acids. Germline values: CDR1 DFQATT, CDR2 SNEGSKA (reference sequence). The junction had 14 bases not matched to a gene; V was cut back by 3 bases and J by 6 bases.